This T cell receptor beta chain appears in the sequencing data of a study of T cells in Graves' hyperthyroidism and ophthalmopathy. Amplification of TCR beta CDR3 regions used RNA as the template. First-round RT-PCR of the TCR CDR3 relied on the HTBI primer set. TCRdb re-analysed the multiplex PCR reads in MiXCR, keeping a single row per CDR3 protein. The sample contains fewer than 600,000 distinct CDR3 sequences, 12% to 15% of which appear only once. With 5 bases removed from V and 4 bases from J, the gap between germline ends came to 15 bases. This CDR3 region has 14 residues. Germline V gene data show CDR1 as MNHNS and CDR2 as SASEGT.

This TCR derives from a woman in her forties with Graves' hyperthyroidism. The chain uses TRBV6-1 and TRBJ2-7; TRBD1 is a possible D gene (6 bases). The sequenced sample consisted of blood. CDR3 in DNA: TGTGCCAGCAGTATCAGGGGTTCGGCGTACGAGCAGTACTTC. It specifies CASSIRGSAYEQYF.